This paragraph reports one T cell receptor (beta chain). The antigen is undetermined. The tumor samples were collected prior to definitive surgery or chemotherapy. Germline CDR1 reads MNHNY; CDR2 reads SVGAGI (reference sequence). Between the trimmed V and J ends, which lost 0 bases and 7 bases, there was a span of 12 bases. The CDR3 contains 15 residues. The sample originates from a study of high-grade serous ovarian cancer treatment subgroups. Study-wide background: Mean per sample: around 14,000 reads, thousands of unique TCR beta rearrangements.

Study conclusions and caveats: Bulk tumor TCR sequencing gave no spatial information. Repertoire similarity ranged about 0.095 to 0.8 between tumors of one patient. Repertoire analysis covered CDR3 alone, not CDR1 or CDR2.

Generated by immunoSEQ multiplex PCR, the TCRdb table keeps only in-frame clones and is missing some. The repertoire holds about 6,800 clones, with 60% to 80% as singletons. The origin of this receptor is a human donor with high-grade serous ovarian cancer. The chain is built from TRBV6-6 and TRBJ1-4; D remains unclear. The source material was tumor tissue. For the CDR3, the DNA is TGTGCCAGCAGTTACTCGGAAAGGGTAAGTGAAAAACTGTTTTTT. As protein: CASSYSERVSEKLFF.